This T cell receptor (beta chain) derives from a study of CDR3 diversity in severe acne. TCRdb fed the PCR reads into MiXCR, producing one record per CDR3 protein. The sample contains roughly 79,000 distinct CDR3 sequences, approximately 49% of which appear only once. Looked up from germline, CDR1 is LNHDA and CDR2 is SQIVND (reference sequence). V lost 3 bases to trimming and J lost 2 bases, with 2 bases between them. This CDR3 is 12 amino acids long. This clonotype is medium-sized (0.01 to 0.1%) by share. The chain has TRBV19 and TRBJ2-1; D not resolved. The sequenced sample was blood. The sequence was collected from a male donor with severe acne vulgaris. The CDR3 region has the DNA TGTGCCAGTAGTATCACCTACAATGAGCAGTTCTTC. The encoded protein is CASSITYNEQFF.